This is a list of T cell receptor beta chains from one sample in a study of T cells generated in artificial thymic organoids. Via MiXCR, TCRdb re-called the 5' RACE reads, giving one row per CDR3 protein. Of some 8,000 distinct CDR3 sequences listed, around 18% are singletons. Sequencing was performed on naive CD8+ T cells from the thymus. All receptors come from a human donor who gave cord blood stem cells for thymic organoid culture, a cardiac surgery patient who gave postnatal thymus, or a blood donor (not recorded which). The CDR3 runs from the conserved cysteine through the conserved F or W. D genes are given only for firm matches. Not all rows give a size; the values are once, few, many and, for expanded clones, a class.

J	size	D	V	DNA	CDR3
TRBJ1-5	medium-sized	.	TRBV28	TGTGCCAGCGAGGAGCGGAGTAGCAATCAGCCCCAGCATTTT	CASEERSSNQPQHF
TRBJ1-2	medium-sized	.	TRBV7-9	TGTGCCAGCAGGGGGCCAGATGGCTACACCTTC	CASRGPDGYTF
TRBJ2-7	medium-sized	TRBD2	TRBV7-3	TGTGCCAGCAGCCCCCACGTTAGCGGGAGTTACGAGCAGTACTTC	CASSPHVSGSYEQYF
TRBJ2-7	medium-sized	.	TRBV7-8	TGTGCCAGCAGCTTAGTCCCGAAGGGCCCTGGCTACGAGCAGTACTTC	CASSLVPKGPGYEQYF
TRBJ1-1	medium-sized	.	TRBV12-3/TRBV12-4	TGTGCCAGCAGCCCCCCAGGTTCTGAAGCTTTCTTT	CASSPPGSEAFF
TRBJ2-1	medium-sized	TRBD2	TRBV10-3	TGTGCCATCGGAACTGGAGCGGGAGGGTACAATGAGCAGTTCTTC	CAIGTGAGGYNEQFF
TRBJ1-5	.	.	TRBV4-1	TGCGCCAGCAGCCATGGGGAGGGTAGCAATCAGCCCCAGCATTTT	CASSHGEGSNQPQHF
TRBJ2-7	.	TRBD2	TRBV27	TGTGCCAGCAGAAAACCGGGACTAGCGAACGAGCAGTACTTC	CASRKPGLANEQYF
TRBJ1-4	.	.	TRBV20-1	TGCAGTGCCCTGACAGCTTACGCAACTAATGAAAAACTGTTTTTT	CSALTAYATNEKLFF
TRBJ2-7	.	.	TRBV27	TGTGCCACCGATAACGGCGGGGAGGTACCATACGAGCAGTACTTC	CATDNGGEVPYEQYF
TRBJ2-7	medium-sized	.	TRBV27	TGTGCCAGCAGTTCGGGGGCCACCTACGAGCAGTACTTC	CASSSGATYEQYF
TRBJ2-1	medium-sized	.	TRBV12-3/TRBV12-4	TGTGCCAGCAGTTTAGGAGACATATACAATGAGCAGTTCTTC	CASSLGDIYNEQFF
TRBJ2-1	few	.	TRBV5-6	TGTGCCAGCAGCAATTTTGGGGAGAGTTACCATGAGCAGTTCTTC	CASSNFGESYHEQFF
TRBJ2-7	medium-sized	.	TRBV4-1	TGCGCCAGCAGCCAAGATTGGGGGTACGAGCAGTACTTC	CASSQDWGYEQYF
TRBJ1-6	.	TRBD1	TRBV4-1	TGCGCCAGCAGCCAAGATAGAGGACAGGGGTGGAGTTCACCCCTCCACTTT	CASSQDRGQGWSSPLHF
TRBJ1-3	.	.	TRBV5-5	TGTGCCAGCAGCTTGGAACGGTCGCGGGGAAACACCATATATTTT	CASSLERSRGNTIYF